The 7 T cell receptor beta chains listed next were all sequenced from one sample in a study of human thymus T cells. Resections removed during corrective heart surgery provided the thymus tissue used. Sequencing used immunoSEQ multiplex PCR; TCRdb keeps in-frame clones, though not all of them. Among some 130,000 clones listed, just under 95% were seen once. Source material: thymus tissue. The receptor source for this set is a boy less than two years old with a congenital heart defect but otherwise immunologically healthy.

This rearrangement joins TRBV28 to TRBJ2-5, with a possible D match to TRBD1 (6 bases). V gave up 2 bases and J gave up 4 bases, with 17 bases separating them. The CDR3 runs to 16 residues. Germline CDR1 is MDHEN and CDR2 is SYDVKM. In nucleotides, the CDR3 is TGTGCCAGCAGTTTAGGGGGACACACATTCGTAGAGACCCAGTACTTC. Amino acid sequence: CASSLGGHTFVETQYF.

This chain connects TRBV19 to TRBJ2-3, with 7 bases fitting TRBD1. Germline-derived CDR1 and CDR2 are LNHDA and SQIVND (reference sequence). The CDR3 covers 15 residues. The V segment lost 5 bases and the J segment 2 bases; nucleotides outside the gene matches: 7. CDR3 DNA sequence: TGTGCCAGTAGTGTCGGGGACAGAGACACAGATACGCAGTATTTT. It encodes CASSVGDRDTDTQYF. The full variable domain, in which reference TRBV19 and TRBJ2-3 provide the parts outside the CDR3, is DGGITQSPKYLFRKEGQNVTLSCEQNLNHDAMYWYRQDPGQGLRLIYYSQIVNDFQKGDIAEGYSVSREKKESFPLTVTSAQKNPTAFYLCASSVGDRDTDTQYFGPGTRLTVL.

The V and J genes are TRBV6-1 and TRBJ1-6; D unclear. The CDR3 is made up of 13 amino acids. The germline CDR1 and CDR2 sequences are MNHNS and SASEGT. V lost 6 bases and J 7 bases, leaving 10 bases between the germline ends. CDR3 nucleotide sequence: TGTGCCAGCAGACGGGTGGGGAATTCACCCCTCCACTTT. Amino acid sequence: CASRRVGNSPLHF.

The genes are TRBV4-1 and TRBJ2-7; D perhaps matches TRBD2 (6 bases). Looked up from germline, CDR1 is MGHRA and CDR2 is YSYEKL. The CDR3 contains 15 residues. Trimming cost V 4 bases and J 2 bases, with 15 bases left between them. CDR3 sequence reads: CASSLGSLATYEQYF. DNA of the CDR3: TGCGCCAGCAGCCTCGGCTCTCTAGCGACCTACGAGCAGTACTTC.

The V call is TRBV5-5, the J call TRBJ1-2; no definite D call. The CDR3 runs to 16 residues. Germline loops: CDR1 SGHKS, CDR2 YYEKEE (reference sequence). V lost 3 bases and J 3 bases, leaving 18 bases between the germline ends. The CDR3: CASSYTNPSGYYGYTF. Written as DNA, the CDR3 is TGTGCCAGCAGCTACACGAACCCTAGCGGGTACTATGGCTACACCTTC. Full variable domain (outside the CDR3, taken from reference TRBV5-5 and TRBJ1-2): DAGVTQSPTHLIKTRGQQVTLRCSPISGHKSVSWYQQVLGQGPQFIFQYYEKEERGRGNFPDRFSARQFPNYSSELNVNALLLGDSALYLCASSYTNPSGYYGYTFGSGTRLTVV.

The V and J genes are TRBV5-1 and TRBJ2-2; D remains unclear. The CDR3 length is 12 residues. Germline V gene lookup returns CDR1 SGHRS and CDR2 YFSETQ. V lost 3 bases and J lost 6, with 6 bases in between. This CDR3 is CASSSLPGELFF. DNA for the CDR3: TGCGCCAGCAGCTCCCTCCCCGGGGAGCTGTTTTTT.

The chain is built from TRBV19 and TRBJ1-6; D is undetermined. The germline V gene has CDR1 LNHDA and CDR2 SQIVND (reference sequence). V was pared by 10 bases and J by 6 bases, with 19 bases between. CDR3 length equals 15 residues. CDR3 bases: TGTGCCAACTCTAAGCAAGGGAAACGTAATTCACCCCTCCACTTT. Its translation is CANSKQGKRNSPLHF.